This TCR beta chain is drawn from a study of CD8 T cells in ankylosing spondylitis. This clonotype occurred a few times. No antigen is known for it. General observations from the study: Relatively rare in peripheral blood, disease-linked clones were also CD8+. A TCR beta motif made of 7 to 9 highly homologous variants seemed typical of ankylosing spondylitis blood.

TCRdb analysed the 5' RACE reads with MiXCR anew, one entry per CDR3 protein. The data hold hundreds of thousands of distinct CDR3 sequences, with 20% observed a single time. Trimming pared 6 bases from V and 6 bases from J, leaving 11 bases between. CDR3 length: 12 amino acids. The sequenced material came from blood, either unsorted or a sorted T cell fraction (not recorded which). The receptor's source is a male donor with ankylosing spondylitis or in good health (not recorded which). V gene TRBV12-3 or TRBV12-4 combines with J gene TRBJ1-2; D is perhaps TRBD1 (6 bases). Here the CDR3 DNA reads TGTGCCAGCAGGGCGACAGGACATGGCTACACCTTC. Translated, it gives CASRATGHGYTF.